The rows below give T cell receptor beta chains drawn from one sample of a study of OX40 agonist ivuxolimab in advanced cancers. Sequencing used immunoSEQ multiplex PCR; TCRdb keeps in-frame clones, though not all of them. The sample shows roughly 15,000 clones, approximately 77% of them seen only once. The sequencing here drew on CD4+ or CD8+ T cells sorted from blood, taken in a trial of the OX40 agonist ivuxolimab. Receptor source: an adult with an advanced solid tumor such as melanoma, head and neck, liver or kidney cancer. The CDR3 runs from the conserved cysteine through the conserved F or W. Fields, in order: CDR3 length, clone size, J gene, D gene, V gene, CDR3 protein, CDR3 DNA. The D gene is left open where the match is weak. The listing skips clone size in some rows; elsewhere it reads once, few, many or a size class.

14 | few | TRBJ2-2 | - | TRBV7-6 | CASSAAGGTGELFF | TGTGCCAGCAGCGCCGCCGGGGGCACCGGGGAGCTGTTTTTT
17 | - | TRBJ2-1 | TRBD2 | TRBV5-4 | CASSLEASGRGSDEQFF | TGTGCCAGCAGCTTGGAGGCTAGCGGGAGGGGGTCGGATGAGCAGTTCTTC
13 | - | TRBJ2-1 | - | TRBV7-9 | CASSLSGSNEQFF | TGTGCCAGCAGCTTATCGGGGAGCAATGAGCAGTTCTTC
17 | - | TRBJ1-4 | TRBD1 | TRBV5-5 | CASSHTGGPATNEKLFF | TGTGCCAGCAGCCATACAGGGGGCCCGGCAACTAATGAAAAACTGTTTTTT
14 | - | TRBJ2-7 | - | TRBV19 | CASSIDLEGHEQYF | TGTGCCAGTAGTATAGACCTGGAGGGTCACGAGCAGTACTTC
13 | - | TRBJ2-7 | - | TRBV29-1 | CSVHAPIGNEQYF | TGCAGCGTCCACGCTCCTATTGGAAACGAGCAGTACTTC
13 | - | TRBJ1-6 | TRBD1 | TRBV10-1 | CASQDRVDSPLHF | TGCGCCAGCCAGGACAGGGTGGATTCACCCCTCCACTTT
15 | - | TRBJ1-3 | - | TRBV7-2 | CASSPTAGSGNTIYF | TGTGCCAGCAGCCCTACCGCAGGGTCAGGAAACACCATATATTTT
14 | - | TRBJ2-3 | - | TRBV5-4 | CASSLWGQGDTQYF | TGTGCCAGCAGCTTGTGGGGGCAGGGGGATACGCAGTATTTT
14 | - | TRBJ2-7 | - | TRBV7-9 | CASSLVVPPYEQYF | TGTGCCAGCAGCTTAGTAGTCCCGCCCTACGAGCAGTACTTC
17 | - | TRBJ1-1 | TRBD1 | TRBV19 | CASSLGTGGAENTEAFF | TGTGCCAGTAGTCTAGGGACAGGGGGCGCGGAGAACACTGAAGCTTTCTTT
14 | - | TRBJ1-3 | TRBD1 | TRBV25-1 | CASTLTGSGNTIYF | TGTGCCAGCACCCTGACAGGGTCTGGAAACACCATATATTTT
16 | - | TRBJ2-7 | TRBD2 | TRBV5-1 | CASRVIGGSFSLEQYF | TGCGCCAGCAGGGTGATTGGCGGGAGTTTCTCCCTCGAGCAGTACTTC
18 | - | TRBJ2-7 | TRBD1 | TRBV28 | CASSLFSLRDRGRYEQYF | TGTGCCAGCAGTTTATTTAGCTTAAGGGACAGGGGTCGATACGAGCAGTACTTC
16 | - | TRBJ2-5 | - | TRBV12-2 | CASRKVGEEYQETQYF | TGTGCAAGTCGCAAAGTAGGGGAGGAGTACCAAGAGACCCAGTACTTC
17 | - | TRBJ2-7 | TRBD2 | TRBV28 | CASSLLGLAGVGYEQYF | TGTGCCAGCAGTTTATTGGGACTAGCGGGAGTAGGATACGAGCAGTACTTC
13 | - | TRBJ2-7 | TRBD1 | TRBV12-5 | CASGLWDSDEQYF | TGTGCTAGTGGTTTATGGGACAGTGACGAGCAGTACTTC
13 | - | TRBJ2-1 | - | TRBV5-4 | CASSPRGGNEQFF | TGTGCCAGCAGCCCCCGAGGGGGGAATGAGCAGTTCTTC
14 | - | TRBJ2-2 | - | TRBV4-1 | CASSPGTFTGELFF | TGCGCCAGCAGCCCCGGGACATTCACCGGGGAGCTGTTTTTT
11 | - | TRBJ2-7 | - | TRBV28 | CASSWAGEQYF | TGTGCCAGCAGTTGGGCGGGCGAGCAGTACTTC
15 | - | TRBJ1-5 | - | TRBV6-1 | CASSEETGSNQPQHF | TGTGCCAGCAGTGAGGAAACAGGTAGCAATCAGCCCCAGCATTTT
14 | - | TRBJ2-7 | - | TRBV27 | CASSLARDSYEQYF | TGTGCCAGCAGTTTGGCCAGGGACTCCTACGAGCAGTACTTC
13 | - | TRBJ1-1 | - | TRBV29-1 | CSVPWGFDTEAFF | TGCAGCGTGCCGTGGGGTTTCGACACTGAAGCTTTCTTT
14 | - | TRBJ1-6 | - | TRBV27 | CASSFIGFNSPLHF | TGTGCCAGCAGTTTCATCGGCTTTAATTCACCCCTCCACTTT
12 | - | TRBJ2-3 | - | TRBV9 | CASSVGSDTQYF | TGTGCCAGCAGCGTAGGTTCAGATACGCAGTATTTT
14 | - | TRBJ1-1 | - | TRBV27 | CASSLKGLYTEAFF | TGTGCCAGCAGTTTAAAGGGATTATACACTGAAGCTTTCTTT
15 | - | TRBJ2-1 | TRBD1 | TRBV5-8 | CASSHGTGEYNEQFF | TGTGCCAGCAGTCACGGGACAGGGGAATACAATGAGCAGTTCTTC
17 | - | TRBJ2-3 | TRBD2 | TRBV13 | CASSFLTGLASRDTQYF | TGTGCCAGCAGCTTCCTAACCGGACTAGCGTCGAGAGATACGCAGTATTTT
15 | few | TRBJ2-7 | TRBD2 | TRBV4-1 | CASSQDGLAGYEQYF | TGCGCCAGCAGCCAAGATGGACTAGCGGGCTACGAGCAGTACTTC
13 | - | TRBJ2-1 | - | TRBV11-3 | CASSLTAYDEQFF | TGTGCCAGCAGCTTAACGGCCTACGATGAGCAGTTCTTC
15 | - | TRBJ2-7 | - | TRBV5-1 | CASSSLDTAPYEQYF | TGCGCCAGCAGCTCCCTGGACACCGCTCCCTACGAGCAGTACTTC
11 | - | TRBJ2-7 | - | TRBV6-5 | CASSYAYEQYF | TGTGCCAGCAGTTACGCGTACGAGCAGTACTTC
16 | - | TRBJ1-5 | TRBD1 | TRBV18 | CASSPAGTGSRQPQHF | TGTGCCAGCTCACCCGCCGGGACAGGGTCGCGGCAGCCCCAGCATTTT
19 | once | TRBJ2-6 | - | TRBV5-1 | CASSLIQQSVAAGANVLTF | TGCGCCAGCAGCTTGATACAACAGTCAGTAGCGGCCGGGGCCAACGTCCTGACTTTC
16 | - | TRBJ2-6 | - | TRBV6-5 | CASSYTQDSGANVLTF | TGTGCCAGCAGTTACACACAGGACTCTGGGGCCAACGTCCTGACTTTC
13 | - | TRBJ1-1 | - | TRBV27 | CASSFKRVTEAFF | TGTGCCAGCAGTTTCAAGAGGGTCACTGAAGCTTTCTTT
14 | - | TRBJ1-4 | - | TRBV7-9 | CASGAGTRNEKLFF | TGTGCCAGTGGGGCCGGGACAAGGAATGAAAAACTGTTTTTT
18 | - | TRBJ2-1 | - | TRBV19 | CASSGGGGVNDVDNEQFF | TGTGCCAGCTCCGGGGGAGGGGGAGTAAATGACGTGGACAATGAGCAGTTCTTC
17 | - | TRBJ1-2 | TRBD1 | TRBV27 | CASSLSWTGQSFYGYTF | TGTGCCAGCAGTTTATCCTGGACAGGGCAGTCATTCTATGGCTACACCTTC
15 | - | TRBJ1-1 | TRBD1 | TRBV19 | CASSTDRVTDTEAFF | TGTGCCAGTAGTACGGACAGGGTGACGGACACTGAAGCTTTCTTT
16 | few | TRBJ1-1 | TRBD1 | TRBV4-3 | CASSQDVPGQPTEAFF | TGCGCCAGCAGCCAAGATGTGCCGGGACAGCCCACTGAAGCTTTCTTT
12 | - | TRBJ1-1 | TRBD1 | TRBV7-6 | CASSPTGGEAFF | TGTGCCAGCAGCCCAACAGGGGGCGAAGCTTTCTTT
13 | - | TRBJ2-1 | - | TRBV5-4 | CASSSETWDEQFF | TGTGCCAGCAGCTCGGAAACGTGGGATGAGCAGTTCTTC
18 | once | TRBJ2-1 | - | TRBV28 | CASSLWGSGTPSYNEQFF | TGTGCCAGCAGTTTATGGGGGTCGGGGACTCCCTCCTACAATGAGCAGTTCTTC
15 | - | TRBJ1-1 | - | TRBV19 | CASSTPTGYSTEAFF | TGTGCCAGTAGTACCCCCACAGGGTACAGCACTGAAGCTTTCTTT
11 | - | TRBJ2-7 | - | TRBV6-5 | CARKSPYEQYF | TGTGCCAGGAAATCCCCCTACGAGCAGTACTTC
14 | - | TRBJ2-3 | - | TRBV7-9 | CASSLVRGGDTQYF | TGTGCCAGCAGCTTAGTCAGGGGTGGAGATACGCAGTATTTT
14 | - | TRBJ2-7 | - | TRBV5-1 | CASSLASNSYEQYF | TGCGCCAGCAGCTTGGCCTCGAACTCCTACGAGCAGTACTTC
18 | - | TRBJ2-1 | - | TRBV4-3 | CASSEEGTDTGFYNEQFF | TGCGCCAGCAGCGAAGAGGGCACAGACACAGGATTCTACAATGAGCAGTTCTTC
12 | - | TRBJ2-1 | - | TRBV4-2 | CASSHPYNEQFF | TGTGCCAGCAGCCACCCCTACAATGAGCAGTTCTTC
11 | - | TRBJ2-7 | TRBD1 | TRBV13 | CASSQRQGVYF | TGTGCCAGCAGCCAGCGACAGGGTGTGTACTTC
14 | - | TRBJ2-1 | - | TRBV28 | CASSGVASPFEQFF | TGTGCCAGCAGTGGGGTAGCATCCCCATTTGAGCAGTTCTTC